Reported below is one T cell receptor beta chain. Its antigen is still unknown. TCRdb re-called the 5' RACE reads through MiXCR, storing one row per CDR3 protein. The repertoire holds about 210,000 distinct CDR3 sequences, with around 25% as singletons. The data stem from a study of T-cell memory formation after mild COVID-19. CDR3 length: 13 amino acids. Trimming took 6 bases from V and 6 from J; bases not matched to a gene: 9. The germline gives CDR1 DFQATT, CDR2 SNEGSKA (reference sequence). Study-wide findings and caveats: Cross-reactive memory appears to have joined, as suggested by some responding clones showing up in pre-infection memory.

The sequence derives from an adult woman who had mild COVID-19 (a few samples of this study predate the infection). Cell type and time point are not known. V and J are TRBV20-1 and TRBJ2-7; 9 bases map to TRBD1. The specimen was PBMCs or a T cell subset sorted from them (not recorded which). The CDR3 coding sequence is TGCAGTGCGCACGATACAGGGGGCGGCGAGCAGTACTTC. It encodes CSAHDTGGGEQYF.